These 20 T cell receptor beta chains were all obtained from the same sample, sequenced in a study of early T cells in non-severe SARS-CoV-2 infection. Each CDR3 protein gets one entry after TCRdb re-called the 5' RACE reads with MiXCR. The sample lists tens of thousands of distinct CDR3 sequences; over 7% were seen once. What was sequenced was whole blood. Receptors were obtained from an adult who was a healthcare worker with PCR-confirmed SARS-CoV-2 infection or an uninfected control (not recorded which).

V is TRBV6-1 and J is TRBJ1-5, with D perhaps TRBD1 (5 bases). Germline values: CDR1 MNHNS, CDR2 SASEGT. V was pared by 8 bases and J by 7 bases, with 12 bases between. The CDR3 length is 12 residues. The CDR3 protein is CASGQGDQPQHF. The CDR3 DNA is TGTGCCAGCGGGCAGGGCGACCAGCCCCAGCATTTT.

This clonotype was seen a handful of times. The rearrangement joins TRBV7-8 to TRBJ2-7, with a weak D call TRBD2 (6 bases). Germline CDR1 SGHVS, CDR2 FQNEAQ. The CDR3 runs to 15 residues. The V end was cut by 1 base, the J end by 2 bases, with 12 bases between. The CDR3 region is CASSLVRDFTYEQYF. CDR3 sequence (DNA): TGTGCCAGCAGCTTAGTCCGGGACTTTACCTACGAGCAGTACTTC. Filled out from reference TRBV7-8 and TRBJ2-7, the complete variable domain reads GAGVSQSPRYKVAKRGQDVALRCDPISGHVSLFWYQQALGQGPEFLTYFQNEAQLDKSGLPSDRFFAERPEGSVSTLKIQRTQQEDSAVYLCASSLVRDFTYEQYFGPGTRLTVT.

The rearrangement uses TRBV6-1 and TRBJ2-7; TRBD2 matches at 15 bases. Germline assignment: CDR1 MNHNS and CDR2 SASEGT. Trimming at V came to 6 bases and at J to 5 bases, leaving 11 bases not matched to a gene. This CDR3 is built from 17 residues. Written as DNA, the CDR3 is TGTGCCAGCAGAGAACGAACCGGACTAGCGGGAGGGAACGAGCAGTACTTC. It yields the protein CASRERTGLAGGNEQYF.

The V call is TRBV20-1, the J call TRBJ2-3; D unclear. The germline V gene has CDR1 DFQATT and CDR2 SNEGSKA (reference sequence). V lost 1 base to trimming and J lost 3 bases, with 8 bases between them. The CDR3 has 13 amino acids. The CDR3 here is CSARVSRTDTQYF. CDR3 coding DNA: TGCAGTGCTAGAGTTAGCCGAACAGATACGCAGTATTTT.

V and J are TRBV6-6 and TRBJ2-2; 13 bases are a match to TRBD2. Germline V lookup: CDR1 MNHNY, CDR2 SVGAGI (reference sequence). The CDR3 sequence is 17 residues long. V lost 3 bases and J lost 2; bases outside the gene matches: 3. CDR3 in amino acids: CASSYWGLAGNTGELFF. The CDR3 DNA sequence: TGTGCCAGCAGTTATTGGGGACTAGCGGGAAACACCGGGGAGCTGTTTTTT.

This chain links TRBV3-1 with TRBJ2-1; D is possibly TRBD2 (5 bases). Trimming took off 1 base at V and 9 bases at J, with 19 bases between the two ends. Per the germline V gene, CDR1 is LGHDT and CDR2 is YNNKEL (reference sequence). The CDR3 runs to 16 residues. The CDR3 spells CASSQGSGSLGSEQFF. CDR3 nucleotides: TGTGCCAGCAGCCAAGGCAGCGGTTCCCTAGGAAGTGAGCAGTTCTTC.

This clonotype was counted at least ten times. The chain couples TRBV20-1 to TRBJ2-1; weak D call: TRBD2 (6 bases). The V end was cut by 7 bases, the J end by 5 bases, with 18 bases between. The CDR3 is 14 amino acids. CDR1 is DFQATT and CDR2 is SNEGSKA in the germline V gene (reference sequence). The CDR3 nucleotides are TGCAGTGTCCCCCCTAGCTGGGGGGACAATGAGCAGTTCTTC. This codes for CSVPPSWGDNEQFF.

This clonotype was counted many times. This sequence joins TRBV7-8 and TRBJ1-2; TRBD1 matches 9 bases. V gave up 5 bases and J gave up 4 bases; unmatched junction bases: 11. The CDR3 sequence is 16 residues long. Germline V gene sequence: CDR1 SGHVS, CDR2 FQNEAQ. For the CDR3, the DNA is TGTGCCAGCAGCACCCGCGGGGGGGACAGGGTCTATGGCTACACCTTC. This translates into CASSTRGGDRVYGYTF.

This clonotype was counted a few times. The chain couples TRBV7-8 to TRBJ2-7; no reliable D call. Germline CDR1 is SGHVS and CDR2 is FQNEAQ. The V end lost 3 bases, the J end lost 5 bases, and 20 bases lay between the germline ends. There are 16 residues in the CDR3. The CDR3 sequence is CASSFTTTQGPHEQYF. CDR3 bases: TGTGCCAGCAGCTTTACAACCACGCAAGGCCCCCACGAGCAGTACTTC.

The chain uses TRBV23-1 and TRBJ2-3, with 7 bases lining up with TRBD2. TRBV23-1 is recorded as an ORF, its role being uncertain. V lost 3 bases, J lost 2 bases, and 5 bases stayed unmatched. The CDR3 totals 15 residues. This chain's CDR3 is CASSHSRGDTDTQYF. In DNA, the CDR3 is TGCGCCAGCAGTCACTCACGGGGGGACACAGATACGCAGTATTTT.

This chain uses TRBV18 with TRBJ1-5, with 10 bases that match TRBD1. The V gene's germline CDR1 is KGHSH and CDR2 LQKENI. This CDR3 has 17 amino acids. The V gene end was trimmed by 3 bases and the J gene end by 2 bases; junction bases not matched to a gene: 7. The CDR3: CASSPTTGGEGNQPQHF. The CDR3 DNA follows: TGTGCCAGCTCACCTACGACAGGGGGCGAGGGCAATCAGCCCCAGCATTTT.

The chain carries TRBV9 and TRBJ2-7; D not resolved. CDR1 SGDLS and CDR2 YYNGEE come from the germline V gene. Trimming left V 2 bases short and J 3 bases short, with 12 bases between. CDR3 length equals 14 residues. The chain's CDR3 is CASSVELSYYEQYF. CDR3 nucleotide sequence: TGTGCCAGCAGCGTTGAATTGTCCTACTACGAGCAGTACTTC.

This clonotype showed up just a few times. The CDR3 protein is CASSPREGGVGKLFF. The CDR3 nucleotides read TGTGCCAGCAGCCCGCGCGAGGGGGGCGTCGGAAAACTGTTTTTT. This chain links TRBV7-9 with TRBJ1-4; possible D gene TRBD1, 6 bases. The CDR3 length is 15 residues. V was shortened by 5 bases and J by 10 bases, with 20 bases between the two germline ends. CDR1 is SEHNR, CDR2 FQNEAQ, per germline (reference sequence).

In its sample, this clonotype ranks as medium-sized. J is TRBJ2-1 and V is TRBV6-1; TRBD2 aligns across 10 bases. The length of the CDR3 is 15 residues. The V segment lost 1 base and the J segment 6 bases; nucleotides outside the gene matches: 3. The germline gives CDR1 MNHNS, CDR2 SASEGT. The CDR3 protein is CASSEELAGSNEQFF. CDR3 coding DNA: TGTGCCAGCAGTGAAGAACTAGCGGGAAGCAATGAGCAGTTCTTC.

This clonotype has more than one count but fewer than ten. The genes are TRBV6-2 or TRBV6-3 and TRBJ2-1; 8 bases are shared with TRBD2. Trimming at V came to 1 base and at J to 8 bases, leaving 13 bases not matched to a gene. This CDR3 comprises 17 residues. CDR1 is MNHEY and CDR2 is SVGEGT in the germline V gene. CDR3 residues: CASSYYRSGVLVHEQFF. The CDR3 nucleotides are TGTGCCAGCAGTTACTACCGTAGCGGGGTACTTGTGCATGAGCAGTTCTTC.

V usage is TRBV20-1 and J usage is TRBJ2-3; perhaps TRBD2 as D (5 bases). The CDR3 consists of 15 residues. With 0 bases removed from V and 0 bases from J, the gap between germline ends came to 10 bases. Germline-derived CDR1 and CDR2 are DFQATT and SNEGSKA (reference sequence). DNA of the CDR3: TGCAGTGCTAGAGATGACTATGTTAGCACAGATACGCAGTATTTT. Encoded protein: CSARDDYVSTDTQYF.

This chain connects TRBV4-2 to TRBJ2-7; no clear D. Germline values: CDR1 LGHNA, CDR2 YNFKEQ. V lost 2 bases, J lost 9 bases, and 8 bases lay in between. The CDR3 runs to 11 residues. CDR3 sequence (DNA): TGTGCCAGCAGCCAAATAATTGCGCAGTACTTC. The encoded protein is CASSQIIAQYF.

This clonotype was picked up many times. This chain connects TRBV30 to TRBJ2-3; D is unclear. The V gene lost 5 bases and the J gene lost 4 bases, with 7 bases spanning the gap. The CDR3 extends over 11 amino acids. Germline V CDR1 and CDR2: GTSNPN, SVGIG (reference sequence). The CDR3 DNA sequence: TGTGCCTGGGCTACTTCAGATACGCAGTATTTT. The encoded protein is CAWATSDTQYF.

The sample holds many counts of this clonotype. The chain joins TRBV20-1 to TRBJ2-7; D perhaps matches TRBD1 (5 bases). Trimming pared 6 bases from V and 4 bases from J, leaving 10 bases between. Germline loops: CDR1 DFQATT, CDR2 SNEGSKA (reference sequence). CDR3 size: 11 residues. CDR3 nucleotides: TGCAGTGCCACACAGGAGTACGAGCAGTACTTC. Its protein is CSATQEYEQYF.

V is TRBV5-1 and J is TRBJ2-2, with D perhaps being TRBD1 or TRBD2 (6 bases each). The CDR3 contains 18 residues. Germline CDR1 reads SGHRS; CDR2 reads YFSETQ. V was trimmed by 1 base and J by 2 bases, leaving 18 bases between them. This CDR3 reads CASSLLGAMGTNTGELFF. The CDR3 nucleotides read TGCGCCAGCAGCTTGTTGGGGGCAATGGGGACTAACACCGGGGAGCTGTTTTTT.